The text below deals with one TCR beta chain. It lacks a known antigen. No qualities accompany the bases; no much larger clone lies one base away. V loses 1 base at its end and J loses 5 bases; junction bases beyond the gene matches: 2. CDR1 SGHRS and CDR2 YFSETQ were looked up in the germline V gene. The CDR3 covers 14 residues, taking in both the cysteine and the phenylalanine. CDR3 DNA is the only sequence kept; it has 42 bases, read in frame from the first base. The data were taken from a study of shared clonotypes between healthy human individuals (TCRdb year 2020). The study in broad terms: The cohort included a few men and two women between 18 and 49 years of age. For each donor, CD4 naive and CD4 memory were each run on three plates, CD8 naive on two plates, and CD8 memory on one plate. Blood TCR repertoires of five healthy adults were deeply sequenced to estimate repertoire size and the extent of clonotype sharing between individuals. To increase sequencing depth and limit assay-specific biases, TCR repertoire library preparation and sequencing were carried out by different laboratories using diverse techniques. Per donor, leukapheresis produced somewhere between about 0.8 and 9 billion PBMCs. Study-level results and caveats: Larger estimated clonotype richness was generally found for naive subsets than for memory subsets. Pairwise subsampling indicated that sequencing depth was expected to affect the degree of clonotype sharing among donors. Only blood was sampled, and tissue TCR repertoires likely differ from those in blood. Clonotypes shared by all four sorted-subset donors showed higher generation probabilities than non-shared clonotypes. When four donors were compared, the shared fraction of clonotypes was approximately 5% for naive CD4, 3.5% to 4% for naive CD8, roughly 2.5% for memory CD4, and around 0.37% for memory CD8. Even with the large sequencing depth, rarefaction of the sorted-subset datasets indicated that sequencing was incomplete. Because the study included a small number of donors, the genetic and exposure-history diversity represented was limited.

Using the deep immunoSEQ assay, TCR CDR3 regions were amplified from genomic DNA by multiplex PCR. Extracted genomic DNA from each cell subset was distributed evenly across all wells of several immunoSEQ 96-well plates, and each plate was treated as a replicate. For sorted subsets, 200 to 250 ng genomic DNA, equal to 30,000 or so T cell genomes, was loaded into each replicate PCR. Purified libraries were measured with a Qubit 3.0 fluorometer, size-checked on a Bioanalyzer 2100, and measured again with the KAPA Library Quantification kit. Every immunoSEQ 96-well plate was sequenced on a separate single-read 150-cycle Illumina NextSeq 550 flow cell. The study's own analysis went as follows. Because only junctional sequences without quality scores were contained in the immunoSEQ output, filtering matching that applied to full-length reads could not be performed. Sequences were annotated with PyIR, a Python wrapper for IgBLAST v1.9, using IMGT germline references to assign V/J genes and CDR3. Reads were removed for weak V/J assignments (E-value above 1e-6), missing CDR3, stop codons, out-of-frame junctions, or ambiguous translated residues. V3J clonotypes were defined by identical inferred V gene, J gene, and CDR3 amino acid sequence. Percentage overlap between repertoires was calculated by dividing the number of shared unique clonotypes by the size of the smaller repertoire. Richness of each repertoire was evaluated using RTK rarefaction, the Chao1 estimator, and Recon v2.1 estimates of unobserved clonotypes. Generation probabilities for all TCRbeta clonotypes obtained by the gDNA method from a few donors were computed using OLGA. In TCRdb, the immuneACCESS table is reduced to in-frame sequences with V and J assigned. These tables do not hold every clone; where another copy was compared, an unresolved V gene accounts for under half, and the others remain unexplained. V, J and clone size are taken as reported in that table, and D and trimming were inferred from the DNA itself. This sample has about 2.4 million clones in its table, and 80% to 95% of those were observed once. Approximately 0.35% of the sample is in the top ten clones.

The donors were healthy, HIV-negative adults who had no recently reported acute infections or vaccinations. Every donor was a Caucasian adult residing in Nashville, Tennessee, USA. CD4+ T cells were enriched through magnetic negative selection, after which naive cells were positively selected on CD45RA and the remaining negative fraction served as the memory subset. Blood was obtained by leukapheresis, after which PBMCs were separated by Ficoll-Histopaque density gradient centrifugation and cryopreserved in liquid nitrogen vapor phase. Analytical flow cytometry was used to check the purity and quantity of every magnetically sorted T cell population. Genomic DNA was isolated from each sorted fraction and quantified by UV absorbance on a Nanodrop 2000c.

The sequence came from a man aged 18 to 35 in good health. Some clones in this sample may be carry-over from other donors' samples. Sequencing used naive CD4+ T cells from PBMCs. The cell subset or site tag for this specimen amounts to: CD45RA+ positively selected. The rearrangement combines TRBV5-1 with TRBJ2-7; a stretch of 11 junction bases matches TRBD1. This receptor has the CDR3 CASSLRTGGHEQYF. The DNA is as follows: TGCGCCAGCAGCTTGAGGACAGGGGGCCACGAGCAGTACTTC. Beyond the CDR3, the reference TRBV5-1 and TRBJ2-7 genes provide the residues; the full variable domain reads: KAGVTQTPRYLIKTRGQQVTLSCSPISGHRSVSWYQQTPGQGLQFLFEYFSETQRNKGNFPGRFSGRQFSNSRSEMNVSTLELGDSALYLCASSLRTGGHEQYFGPGTRLTVT.